Listed below are T cell receptor beta chains from one sample, sequenced in a study of blood T cell repertoires in COVID-19. The repertoire was sequenced with immunoSEQ multiplex PCR; TCRdb's copy has only in-frame clones and lacks some. The sample holds 150,000 to 200,000 clones, about 85% seen once. The specimen was peripheral blood. The receptors were sampled from a man in his 70s who had recovered from COVID-19. The CDR3 runs from the conserved cysteine through the conserved F or W.

>TRBJ2-2|TRBV5-1
CASSFQGGINTGELFF
>TRBJ2-1|TRBV29-1
CSGLAAGYNEQFF
>TRBJ1-3|TRBV29-1
CSVVTGRSGNTIYF
>TRBJ2-7|TRBV27
CASSSRTNSYEQYF
>TRBJ1-5|TRBV28
CASSLSGRQPQHF
>TRBJ2-1|TRBV7-6
CASSLSGLAGGPSYNEQFF
>TRBJ2-6|TRBV2
CASSYFSGANVLTF
>TRBJ2-1|TRBV7-3
CASSGTGGLEQFF
>TRBJ2-2|TRBV11-2
CASRTGDSVAGELFF
>TRBJ2-2|TRBV30
CAWSRGTGELFF
>TRBJ1-4|TRBV6-5
CASSRTATNEKLFF
>TRBJ2-2|TRBV19
CASSIPSAVGDTGELFF